The entry that follows covers one T cell receptor beta chain sequence. This clone may be a read error of a much larger clone one base away. The data derive from a study of T-cell reconstitution after alpha-beta-depleted transplantation in children. Using unique molecular identifiers, the investigators prepared the TCRbeta library. TCRdb reprocessed the PCR reads via MiXCR and lists one record per CDR3 protein. The sample carries 540,000 or so distinct CDR3 sequences, roughly 23% recorded once. The sample consisted of PBMCs, mostly from graft donor cells, taken 360 days after TCRalphabeta/CD19-depleted stem cell transplant. This TCR was recovered from a boy younger than two who had a stem cell transplant for acute myeloid leukemia, so the T cells may come from the graft donor.

The DNA of the CDR3 is TGCGCCAGCAGCTTGGCGATTGCTGAGCAGTTCTTC. It specifies CASSLAIAEQFF. V usage is TRBV5-1 and J usage is TRBJ2-1; D is ambiguous. The V gene's germline CDR1 is SGHRS and CDR2 YFSETQ. V was pared by 0 bases and J by 9 bases, with 7 bases between. The CDR3 loop spans 12 amino acids.